One and the same sample provided the 3 T cell receptor beta chains below, sequenced in a study of technical replicates of blood from a handful of donors. The data were produced by immunoSEQ multiplex PCR, yet TCRdb's version contains in-frame clones alone and is incomplete. The sample consists of 74,000 or so clones, 93% of them appearing once. The specimen was T cells isolated from PBMCs. These TCRs come from a human donor in good health.

This clone appeared once. The chain couples TRBV19 to TRBJ1-5; D is unresolved. The ends were cut back, 5 bases at V and 7 bases at J, with 9 bases in the middle. The germline gives CDR1 LNHDA, CDR2 SQIVND (reference sequence). The CDR3 is 12 residues long. The CDR3 here is CASSSRGQPQHF. The CDR3 coding sequence is TGTGCCAGTAGTTCCCGAGGACAGCCCCAGCATTTT.

The V call is TRBV19, the J call TRBJ1-1; 10 bases agree with TRBD1. The CDR3 extends over 15 amino acids. Germline V gene data show CDR1 as LNHDA and CDR2 as SQIVND (reference sequence). V gave up 7 bases and J gave up 5 bases; unmatched junction bases: 10. CDR3 loop: CASMTGGAGGTEAFF. The CDR3, as DNA: TGTGCCAGTATGACAGGGGGCGCGGGAGGTACTGAAGCTTTCTTT.

V is TRBV6-5 and J is TRBJ1-1; no reliable D call. Trimming took 8 bases from V and 1 from J, leaving 17 bases between them. The CDR3 sequence is 15 residues long. Germline CDR1 reads MNHEY; CDR2 reads SVGAGI. The CDR3 DNA sequence: TGTGCCAGCGGCACCACTGGACGGGAGAACACTGAAGCTTTCTTT. This translates into CASGTTGRENTEAFF.